This T cell receptor (beta chain) was obtained from a study of response to subunit inactivated influenza vaccine. Concerning this clonotype: Its antigen is not identified.

Germline loops: CDR1 MNHEY, CDR2 SVGEGT. This CDR3 spans 13 amino acids. V lost 4 bases to trimming and J lost 6 bases; unmatched junction nucleotides: 2. TCRdb used MiXCR to reprocess the RT-PCR reads, holding one entry per CDR3 protein. Counted here are 650,000 to 800,000 distinct CDR3 sequences, about 18% occurring once; the ten biggest clones make up 9.5% to 13%. Broader study findings: That few new T cells are recruited by each seasonal influenza vaccination was the authors' suggestion.

Material: PBMCs from blood, obtained 4 to 6 days after vaccination. The V and J genes are TRBV6-2 or TRBV6-3 and TRBJ1-4; 7 bases line up with TRBD1. The source of this sequence is a man aged 45 to 65 who received an inactivated influenza vaccine. As DNA, the CDR3 is TGTGCCAGCAGTTCCGACAGGGATGAAAAACTGTTTTTT. It translates to CASSSDRDEKLFF.